This T cell receptor beta chain was profiled in a study of T cell repertoires in cytomegalovirus infection. TCRdb recomputed calls from the reads with MiXCR, one row per CDR3 protein. This sample has about 740,000 distinct CDR3 sequences; 35% occur once, and the top ten carry roughly 2.8%. The CDR3 totals 15 residues. The trim removed 3 bases at V and 4 bases at J, leaving 9 bases unmatched. Germline values: CDR1 SQVTM, CDR2 ANQGSEA. This clonotype was sampled from a human donor in good health (CMV status not recorded). Some clones in this sample may be carry-over from other donors' samples. The V call is TRBV29-1, the J call TRBJ2-3; 8 nucleotides agree with TRBD2. The source material was PBMCs. The CDR3 region has the DNA TGCAGCGTTGAGAGCGGGAGTATGTTCGCAGATACGCAGTATTTT. It yields the protein CSVESGSMFADTQYF.